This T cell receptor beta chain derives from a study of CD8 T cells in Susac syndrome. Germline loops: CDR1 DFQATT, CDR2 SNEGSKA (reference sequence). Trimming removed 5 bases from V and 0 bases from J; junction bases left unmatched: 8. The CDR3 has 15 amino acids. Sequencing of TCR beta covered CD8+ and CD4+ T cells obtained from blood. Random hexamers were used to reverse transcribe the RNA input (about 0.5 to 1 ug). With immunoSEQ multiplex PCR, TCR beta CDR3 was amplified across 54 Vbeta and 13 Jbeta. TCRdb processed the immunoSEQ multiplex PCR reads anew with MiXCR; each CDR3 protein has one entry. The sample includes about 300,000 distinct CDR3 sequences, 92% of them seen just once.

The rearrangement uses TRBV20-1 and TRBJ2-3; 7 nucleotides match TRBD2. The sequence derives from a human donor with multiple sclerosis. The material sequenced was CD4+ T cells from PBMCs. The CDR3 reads CSADSGFASTDTQYF. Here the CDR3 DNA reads TGCAGTGCTGATAGCGGGTTCGCTAGCACAGATACGCAGTATTTT.